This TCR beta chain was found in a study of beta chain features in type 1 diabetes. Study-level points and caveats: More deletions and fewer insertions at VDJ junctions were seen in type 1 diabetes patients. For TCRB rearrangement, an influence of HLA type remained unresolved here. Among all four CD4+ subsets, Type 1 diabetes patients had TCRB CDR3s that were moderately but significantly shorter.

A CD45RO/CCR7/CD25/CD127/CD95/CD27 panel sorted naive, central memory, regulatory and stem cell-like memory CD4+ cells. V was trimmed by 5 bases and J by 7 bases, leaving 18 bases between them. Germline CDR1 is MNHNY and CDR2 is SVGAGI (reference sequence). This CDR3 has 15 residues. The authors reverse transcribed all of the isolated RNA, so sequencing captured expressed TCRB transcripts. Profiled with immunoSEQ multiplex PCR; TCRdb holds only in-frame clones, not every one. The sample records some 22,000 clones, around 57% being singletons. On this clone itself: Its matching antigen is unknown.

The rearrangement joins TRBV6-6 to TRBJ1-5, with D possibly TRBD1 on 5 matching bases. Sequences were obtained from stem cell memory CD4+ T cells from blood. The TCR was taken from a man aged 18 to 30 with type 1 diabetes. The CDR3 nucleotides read TGTGCCAGCAGTACACAGGTGGCAGGGCAACAGCCCCAGCATTTT. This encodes CASSTQVAGQQPQHF.